One and the same sample provided the 5 T cell receptor beta chains below, sequenced in a study of early T cells in non-severe SARS-CoV-2 infection. TCRdb fed the 5' RACE reads into MiXCR, producing one record per CDR3 protein. The table records tens of thousands of distinct CDR3 sequences, roughly an eighth of them present only once. The material was whole blood, obtained at baseline. The receptor source for this set is an adult who was a healthcare worker with PCR-confirmed SARS-CoV-2 infection or an uninfected control (not recorded which).

This clonotype was recorded at least ten times. V gene TRBV25-1 combines with J gene TRBJ1-4; 12 positions match TRBD1. The CDR3 runs 14 residues. The germline V gene has CDR1 MGHDK and CDR2 SYGVNS. V lost 2 bases, J lost 8 bases, and 0 bases stayed unmatched. The CDR3, as DNA: TGTGCCAGCAGTGAAGGGACAGGGGGCGAAAAACTGTTTTTT. It translates to CASSEGTGGEKLFF. Variable domain in full (rest from reference TRBV25-1 and TRBJ1-4): EADIYQTPRYLVIGTGKKITLECSQTMGHDKMYWYQQDPGMELHLIHYSYGVNSTEKGDLSSESTVSRIRTEHFPLTLESARPSHTSQYLCASSEGTGGEKLFFGSGTQLSVL.

The chain joins TRBV6-2 or TRBV6-3 to TRBJ2-1; D may match TRBD1 or TRBD2 (6 bases each). Germline V CDR1 and CDR2: MNHEY, SVGEGT. The CDR3 consists of 12 residues. CDR3 residues: CAGGDTYNEQFF. The CDR3 bases are TGTGCAGGCGGGGACACCTACAATGAGCAGTTCTTC.

The chain carries TRBV7-9 and TRBJ1-2, with 7 bases aligning to TRBD1. CDR1 is SEHNR, CDR2 FQNEAQ, per germline (reference sequence). Germline trimming cut 7 bases from V and 0 bases from J; bases unmatched to any gene: 5. The CDR3 covers 14 residues. This CDR3 reads CASTKGAPNYGYTF. The CDR3 DNA reads TGTGCCAGCACCAAGGGGGCACCTAACTATGGCTACACCTTC.

The chain joins TRBV28 to TRBJ2-7; D possibly matches TRBD1 or TRBD2 (6 bases each). The V and J ends lost 7 bases and 6 bases respectively, with 16 bases between them. CDR1 and CDR2 from the germline V gene are MDHEN and SYDVKM. CDR3 length equals 13 residues. The CDR3 bases are TGTGCCAGCACCGAAGGGGGGTCGGGCGAGCAGTACTTC. As protein: CASTEGGSGEQYF. The complete variable domain, with remaining parts taken from reference TRBV28 and TRBJ2-7, reads DVKVTQSSRYLVKRTGEKVFLECVQDMDHENMFWYRQDPGLGLRLIYFSYDVKMKEKGDIPEGYSVSREKKERFSLILESASTNQTSMYLCASTEGGSGEQYFGPGTRLTVT.

This clonotype has only a few counts. V gene TRBV6-1 combines with J gene TRBJ2-1, with TRBD2 matching 8 bases. This CDR3 has 11 residues. The germline V gene encodes CDR1 MNHNS and CDR2 SASEGT. For the CDR3, the DNA is TGTGCGACTAGCGTATTCGATGAGCAGTTCTTC. It encodes CATSVFDEQFF.